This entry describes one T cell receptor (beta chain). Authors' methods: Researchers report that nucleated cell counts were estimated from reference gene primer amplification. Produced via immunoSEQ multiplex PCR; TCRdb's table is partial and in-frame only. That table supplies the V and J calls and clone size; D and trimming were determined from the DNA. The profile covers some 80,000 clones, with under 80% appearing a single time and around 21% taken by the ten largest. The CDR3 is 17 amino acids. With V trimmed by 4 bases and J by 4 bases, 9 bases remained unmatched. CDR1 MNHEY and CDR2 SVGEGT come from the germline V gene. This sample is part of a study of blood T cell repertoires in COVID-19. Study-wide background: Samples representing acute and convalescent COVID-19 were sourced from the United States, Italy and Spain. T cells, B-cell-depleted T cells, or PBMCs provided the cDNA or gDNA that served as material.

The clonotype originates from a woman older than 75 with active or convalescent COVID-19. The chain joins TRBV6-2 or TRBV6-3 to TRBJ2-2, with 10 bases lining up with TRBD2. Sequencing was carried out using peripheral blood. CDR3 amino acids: CASSWRSGGAVTGELFF. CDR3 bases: TGTGCCAGCAGTTGGAGGAGCGGGGGGGCCGTCACCGGGGAGCTGTTTTTT.